The sequence of this T cell receptor (beta chain) was determined in a study of neurological immune-mediated disorders. At least ten counts were recorded for this clonotype. Its specificity is not known. Each TCR transcript was tagged with a 10-nucleotide random UMI during 5'RACE. Every sequencing run generated over 180 million TCR-beta sequences from 15-18 subjects. Each CDR3 protein gets one entry after TCRdb re-called the 5' RACE reads with MiXCR. Altogether some 48,000 distinct CDR3 sequences are present, about 12% being singletons, with the ten largest covering 4.5%. Time point indicated: longitudinal time-point 2. Study outcomes and limitations: The greatest TCR clonal expansion occurred in HTLV-1-associated myelopathy and the least in multiple sclerosis, which fell below healthy controls.

Germline values: CDR1 DFQATT, CDR2 SNEGSKA (reference sequence). Trimming left V 7 bases short and J 10 bases short, with 20 bases between. The CDR3 consists of 14 residues. The rearrangement uses TRBV20-1 and TRBJ1-6, with a possible D match to TRBD1 (6 bases). The receptor's source is a male donor with HTLV-1-associated myelopathy (HAM/TSP). Sample: PBMCs. CDR3 region: CSVTPGTKISPLHF. CDR3 bases: TGCAGTGTGACCCCCGGGACAAAAATATCACCCCTCCACTTT.